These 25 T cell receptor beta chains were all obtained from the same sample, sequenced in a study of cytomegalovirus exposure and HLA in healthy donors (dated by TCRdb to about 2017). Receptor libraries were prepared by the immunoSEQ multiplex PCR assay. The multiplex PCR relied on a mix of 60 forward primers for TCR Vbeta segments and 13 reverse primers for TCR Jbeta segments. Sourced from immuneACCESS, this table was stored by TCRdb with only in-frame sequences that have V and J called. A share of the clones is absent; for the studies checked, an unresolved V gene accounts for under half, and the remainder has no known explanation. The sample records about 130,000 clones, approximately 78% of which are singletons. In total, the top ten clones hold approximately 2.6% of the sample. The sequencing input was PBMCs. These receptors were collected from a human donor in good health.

As DNA, the CDR3 is TGTGCCAGCAGCTTAGTAGGGGGCGCCGCTAACTATGGCTACACCTTC. This translates into CASSLVGGAANYGYTF. The V and J genes are TRBV7-2 and TRBJ1-2; 7 bases match TRBD1. CDR3 size: 16 residues. The J segment lost 0 bases and the V segment lost 1 base, leaving 5 bases of the junction unmatched. Germline CDR1 and CDR2: SGHTA and FQGNSA.

This CDR3 is CASSSPGRTGFFLAKNIQYF. CDR3 DNA: TGTGCCAGCAGCTCTCCGGGCCGAACGGGGTTTTTCTTAGCCAAAAACATTCAGTACTTC. The J gene is TRBJ2-4, the V gene TRBV21-1; the DNA was not compared with TRBD2, the D call given in the table. TRBV21-1 is reported as a pseudogene. The CDR3 runs 20 residues.

The CDR3 region is CSVEDGGGQGVYGYTF. DNA of the CDR3: TGCAGCGTTGAAGACGGGGGGGGACAGGGGGTCTATGGCTACACCTTC. V usage is TRBV29-1 and J usage is TRBJ1-2, with TRBD1 matching over 11 bases. Germline CDR1 is SQVTM and CDR2 is ANQGSEA. The CDR3 totals 16 residues. Germline trimming cut 0 bases from V and 4 bases from J; bases unmatched to any gene: 7.

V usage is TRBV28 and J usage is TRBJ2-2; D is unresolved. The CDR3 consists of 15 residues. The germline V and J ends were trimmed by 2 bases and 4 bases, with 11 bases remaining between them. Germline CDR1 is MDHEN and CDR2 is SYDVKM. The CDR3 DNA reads TGTGCCAGCAGTTTAGTAGCTCGAGGCACCGGGGAGCTGTTTTTT. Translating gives CASSLVARGTGELFF.

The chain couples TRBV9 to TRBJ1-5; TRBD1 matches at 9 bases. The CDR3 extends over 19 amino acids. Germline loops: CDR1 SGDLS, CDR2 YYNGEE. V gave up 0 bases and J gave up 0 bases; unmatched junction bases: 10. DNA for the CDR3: TGTGCCAGCAGCGTAGGGAGAGGGGGACAGGGAGTTAGCAATCAGCCCCAGCATTTT. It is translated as CASSVGRGGQGVSNQPQHF. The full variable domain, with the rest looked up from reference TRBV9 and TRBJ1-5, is DSGVTQTPKHLITATGQRVTLRCSPRSGDLSVYWYQQSLDQGLQFLIQYYNGEERAKGNILERFSAQQFPDLHSELNLSSLELGDSALYFCASSVGRGGQGVSNQPQHFGDGTRLSIL.

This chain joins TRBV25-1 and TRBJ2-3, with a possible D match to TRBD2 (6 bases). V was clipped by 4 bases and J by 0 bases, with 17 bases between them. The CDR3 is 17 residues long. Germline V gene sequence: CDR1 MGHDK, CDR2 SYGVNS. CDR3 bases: TGTGCCAGCAGTGGATACGGGGGACCTACTAGCACAGATACGCAGTATTTT. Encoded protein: CASSGYGGPTSTDTQYF.

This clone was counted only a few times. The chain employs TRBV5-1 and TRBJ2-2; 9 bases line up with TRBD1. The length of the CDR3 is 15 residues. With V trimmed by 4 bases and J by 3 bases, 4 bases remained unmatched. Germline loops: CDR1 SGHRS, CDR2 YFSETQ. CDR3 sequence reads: CASSIGTGHTGELFF. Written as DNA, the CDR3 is TGCGCCAGCAGCATCGGGACAGGGCACACCGGGGAGCTGTTTTTT.

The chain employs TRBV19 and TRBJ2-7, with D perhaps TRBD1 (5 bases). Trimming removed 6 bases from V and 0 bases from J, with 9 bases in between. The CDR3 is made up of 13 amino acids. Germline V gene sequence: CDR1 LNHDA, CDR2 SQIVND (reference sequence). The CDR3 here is CASSIQGSYEQYF. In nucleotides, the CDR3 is TGTGCCAGTAGCATCCAGGGCTCCTACGAGCAGTACTTC.

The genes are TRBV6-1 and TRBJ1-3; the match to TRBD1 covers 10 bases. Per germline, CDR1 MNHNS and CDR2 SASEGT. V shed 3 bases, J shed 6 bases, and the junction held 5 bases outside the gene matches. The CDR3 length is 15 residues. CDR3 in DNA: TGTGCCAGCAGTGACCCGGGGACAGGGGTAAACACCATATATTTT. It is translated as CASSDPGTGVNTIYF.

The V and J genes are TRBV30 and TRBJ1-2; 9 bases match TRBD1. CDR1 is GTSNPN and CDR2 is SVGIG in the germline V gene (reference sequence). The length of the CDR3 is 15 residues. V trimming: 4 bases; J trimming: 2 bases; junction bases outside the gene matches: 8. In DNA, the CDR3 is TGTGCCTGGATAAACCCCGGACAGGGGAACTATGGCTACACCTTC. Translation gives CAWINPGQGNYGYTF.

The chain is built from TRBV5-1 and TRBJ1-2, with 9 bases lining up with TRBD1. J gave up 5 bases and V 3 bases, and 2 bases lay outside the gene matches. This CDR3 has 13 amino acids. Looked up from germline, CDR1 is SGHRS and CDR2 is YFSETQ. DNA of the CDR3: TGCGCCAGCAGCTGGGGGACAGGGTATGGCTACACCTTC. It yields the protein CASSWGTGYGYTF.

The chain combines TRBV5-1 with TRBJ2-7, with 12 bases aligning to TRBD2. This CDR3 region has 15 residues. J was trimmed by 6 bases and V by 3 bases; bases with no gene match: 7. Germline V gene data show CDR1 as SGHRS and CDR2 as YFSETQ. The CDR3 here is CASSWTSGEQGEQYF. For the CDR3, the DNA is TGCGCCAGCAGCTGGACTAGCGGGGAACAGGGCGAGCAGTACTTC. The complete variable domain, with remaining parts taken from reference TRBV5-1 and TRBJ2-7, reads KAGVTQTPRYLIKTRGQQVTLSCSPISGHRSVSWYQQTPGQGLQFLFEYFSETQRNKGNFPGRFSGRQFSNSRSEMNVSTLELGDSALYLCASSWTSGEQGEQYFGPGTRLTVT.

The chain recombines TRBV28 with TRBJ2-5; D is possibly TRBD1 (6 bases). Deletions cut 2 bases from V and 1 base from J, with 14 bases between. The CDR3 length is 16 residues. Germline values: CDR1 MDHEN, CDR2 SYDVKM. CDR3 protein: CASSLLGQGFQETQYF. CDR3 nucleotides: TGTGCCAGCAGTTTACTGGGCCAGGGGTTCCAAGAGACCCAGTACTTC.

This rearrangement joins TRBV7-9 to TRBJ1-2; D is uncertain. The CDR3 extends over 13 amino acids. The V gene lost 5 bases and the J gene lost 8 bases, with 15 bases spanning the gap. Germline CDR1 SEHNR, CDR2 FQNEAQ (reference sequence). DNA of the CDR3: TGTGCCAGCAGCCCCGATAGTTTCCGCGGCTACACCTTC. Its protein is CASSPDSFRGYTF.

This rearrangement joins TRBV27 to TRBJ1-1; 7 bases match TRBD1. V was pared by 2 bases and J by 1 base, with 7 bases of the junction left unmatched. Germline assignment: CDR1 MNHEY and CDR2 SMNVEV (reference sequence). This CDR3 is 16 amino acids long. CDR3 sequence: CASSLDTGQRNTEAFF. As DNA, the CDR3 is TGTGCCAGCAGTTTAGACACGGGACAGAGGAACACTGAAGCTTTCTTT.

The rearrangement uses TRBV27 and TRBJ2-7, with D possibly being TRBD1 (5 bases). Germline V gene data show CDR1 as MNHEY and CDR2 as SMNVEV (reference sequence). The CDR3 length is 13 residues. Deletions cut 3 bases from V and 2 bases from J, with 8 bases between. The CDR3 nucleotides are TGTGCCAGCAGTTTTCAGGGTCCCTACGAGCAGTACTTC. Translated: CASSFQGPYEQYF.

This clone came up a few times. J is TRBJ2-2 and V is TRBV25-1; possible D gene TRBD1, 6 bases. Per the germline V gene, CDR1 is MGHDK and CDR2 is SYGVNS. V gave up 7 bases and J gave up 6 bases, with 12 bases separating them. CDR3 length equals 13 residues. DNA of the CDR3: TGTGCCAGCACAGGGGCCCCTCCCGGGGAGCTGTTTTTT. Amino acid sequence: CASTGAPPGELFF.

This CDR3 is CASSTLAGLLRNEQFF. The CDR3 DNA follows: TGTGCCAGCAGCACACTGGCGGGCCTACTCAGGAATGAGCAGTTCTTC. This chain connects TRBV5-6 to TRBJ2-1; possible D gene TRBD2, 5 bases. The V and J ends lost 4 bases and 7 bases respectively, with 21 bases between them. The CDR3 has 16 amino acids. Germline CDR1 SGHDT, CDR2 YYEEEE.

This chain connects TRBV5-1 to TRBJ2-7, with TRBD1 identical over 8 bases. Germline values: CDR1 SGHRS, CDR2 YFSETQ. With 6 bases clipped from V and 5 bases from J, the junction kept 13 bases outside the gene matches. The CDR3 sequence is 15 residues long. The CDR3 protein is CASNKGTGGKNEQYF. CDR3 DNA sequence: TGCGCCAGCAACAAAGGGACAGGCGGTAAAAACGAGCAGTACTTC.

CDR3 DNA sequence: TGTGCCAGCAGCCTCGAATCAGACTCTAACTATGGCTACACCTTC. Protein: CASSLESDSNYGYTF. This rearrangement joins TRBV6-5 to TRBJ1-2; no clear D. The CDR3 sequence is 15 residues long. Germline CDR1 and CDR2: MNHEY and SVGAGI. The V end lost 6 bases, the J end lost 0 bases, and 14 bases lay between the germline ends.

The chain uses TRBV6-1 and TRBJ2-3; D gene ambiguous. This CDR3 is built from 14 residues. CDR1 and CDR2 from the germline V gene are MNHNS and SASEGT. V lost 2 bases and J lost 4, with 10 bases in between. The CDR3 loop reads CASSEPPRPDTQYF. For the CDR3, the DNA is TGTGCCAGCAGTGAACCGCCCAGGCCAGATACGCAGTATTTT.

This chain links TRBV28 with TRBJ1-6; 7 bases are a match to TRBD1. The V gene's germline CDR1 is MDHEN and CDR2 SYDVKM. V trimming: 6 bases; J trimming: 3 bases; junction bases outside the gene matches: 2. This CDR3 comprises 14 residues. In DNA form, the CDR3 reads TGTGCCAGCAGAGACAGGGACTATAATTCACCCCTCCACTTT. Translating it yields CASRDRDYNSPLHF.

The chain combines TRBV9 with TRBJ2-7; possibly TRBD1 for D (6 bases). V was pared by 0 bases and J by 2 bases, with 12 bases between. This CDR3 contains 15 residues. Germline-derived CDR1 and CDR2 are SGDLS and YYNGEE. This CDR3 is CASSVEDSPTYEQYF. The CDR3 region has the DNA TGTGCCAGCAGCGTAGAGGACAGCCCCACCTACGAGCAGTACTTC.

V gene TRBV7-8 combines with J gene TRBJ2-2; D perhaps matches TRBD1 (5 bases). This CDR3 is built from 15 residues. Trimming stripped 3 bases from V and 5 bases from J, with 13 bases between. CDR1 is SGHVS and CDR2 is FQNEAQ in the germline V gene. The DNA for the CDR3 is TGTGCCAGCAGCTTGTTAGGGGTTGGTACCGGGGAGCTGTTTTTT. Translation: CASSLLGVGTGELFF.

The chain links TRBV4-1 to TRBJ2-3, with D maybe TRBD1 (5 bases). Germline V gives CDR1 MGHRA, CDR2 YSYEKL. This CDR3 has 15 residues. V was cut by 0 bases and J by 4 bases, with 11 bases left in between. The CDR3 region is CASSQEAGLPDTQYF. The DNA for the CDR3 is TGCGCCAGCAGCCAAGAGGCAGGGCTCCCAGATACGCAGTATTTT.